The 31 T cell receptor beta chains below were found in one sample sequenced in a study of blood T cell repertoires in COVID-19 (TCRdb year 2020). Library construction relied on the immunoSEQ multiplex PCR assay. Not all clones reach the TCRdb copy of this immuneACCESS table, which keeps in-frame sequences only. Checked studies attribute under half of the gap to unresolved V genes and leave the rest unexplained. Present in this sample are about 100,000 clones, about 78% of which were seen just once. The top ten hold about 9.3% of the sample. Sequenced input: peripheral blood. The receptors stem from a man aged 60-69 years with active or convalescent COVID-19.

The chain recombines TRBV28 with TRBJ1-2; D is ambiguous. Germline lookup yields CDR1 MDHEN and CDR2 SYDVKM. This CDR3 spans 13 amino acids. Trimming left V 4 bases short and J 5 bases short, with 11 bases between. CDR3 residues: CASSSGSPYGYTF. CDR3 DNA: TGTGCCAGCAGTTCCGGGTCCCCTTATGGCTACACCTTC.

The chain uses TRBV9 and TRBJ2-5; TRBD2 aligns across 8 bases. Per germline, CDR1 SGDLS and CDR2 YYNGEE. The CDR3 is made up of 14 amino acids. The ends lost 6 bases at V and 2 bases at J; junction bases unmatched: 6. CDR3 sequence: CASNAAGGQETQYF. As DNA, the CDR3 is TGTGCCAGCAATGCGGCGGGAGGACAAGAGACCCAGTACTTC.

The rearrangement joins TRBV5-4 to TRBJ1-1, with 12 bases identical to TRBD1. Trimming removed 0 bases from V and 5 bases from J; junction bases left unmatched: 5. The CDR3 runs to 16 residues. Germline V lookup: CDR1 SGHNT, CDR2 YYREEE (reference sequence). The CDR3 nucleotides read TGTGCCAGCAGCTTGGCGGGACAGGGGGCGGGAACTGAAGCTTTCTTT. This codes for CASSLAGQGAGTEAFF. The full variable domain, with the rest looked up from reference TRBV5-4 and TRBJ1-1, is ETGVTQSPTHLIKTRGQQVTLRCSSQSGHNTVSWYQQALGQGPQFIFQYYREEENGRGNFPPRFSGLQFPNYSSELNVNALELDDSALYLCASSLAGQGAGTEAFFGQGTRLTVV.

The chain is built from TRBV28 and TRBJ2-2, with 7 bases aligning to TRBD2. Per the germline V gene, CDR1 is MDHEN and CDR2 is SYDVKM. Trimming removed 5 bases from V and 0 bases from J; junction bases left unmatched: 9. CDR3 length equals 17 residues. Here the CDR3 reads CASSPWEGNPNTGELFF. The CDR3 DNA follows: TGTGCCAGCAGTCCATGGGAGGGGAACCCGAACACCGGGGAGCTGTTTTTT.

The chain joins TRBV11-2 to TRBJ2-7; 9 nucleotides match TRBD2. CDR1 and CDR2 from the germline V gene are SGHAT and FQNNGV. The CDR3 is 16 amino acids. Trimming removed 1 base from V and 5 bases from J; junction bases left unmatched: 9. For the CDR3, the DNA is TGTGCCAGCAGCTTAGGGGCGGGGGGGCAAGTCGACGAGCAGTACGTC. The encoded protein is CASSLGAGGQVDEQYV.

This chain uses TRBV19 with TRBJ2-2, with D perhaps TRBD1 (8 bases). The germline gives CDR1 LNHDA, CDR2 SQIVND (reference sequence). The CDR3 spans 14 residues. With 4 bases removed from V and 7 bases from J, the gap between germline ends came to 13 bases. The chain's CDR3 is CASSTHRGGGELFF. The CDR3 DNA reads TGTGCCAGTAGTACCCACAGGGGGGGCGGGGAGCTGTTTTTT.

This clone was counted only a few times. The DNA of the CDR3 is TGTGCCAGCAGTTTCCGTGGACAGAGCACTGAAGCTTTCTTT. Protein: CASSFRGQSTEAFF. The V and J genes are TRBV6-5 and TRBJ1-1, with D possibly matching TRBD1 (6 bases). The CDR3 has 14 amino acids. V gave up 4 bases and J gave up 4 bases, with 13 bases separating them. Germline CDR1 MNHEY, CDR2 SVGAGI.

The rearrangement uses TRBV11-2 and TRBJ2-3; a possible D gene is TRBD1 (6 bases). The V and J ends lost 4 bases and 4 bases respectively, with 12 bases between them. The CDR3 covers 14 residues. Germline V gene sequence: CDR1 SGHAT, CDR2 FQNNGV. The CDR3 sequence: CASSSSGTSDTQYF. The CDR3 DNA reads as TGTGCCAGCAGCTCTTCCGGGACATCAGATACGCAGTATTTT.

This clone was picked up a small number of times. This chain links TRBV7-6 with TRBJ2-1; 9 nucleotides line up with TRBD1. The germline V gene encodes CDR1 SGHVS and CDR2 FNYEAQ. The CDR3 length is 14 residues. J was trimmed by 6 bases and V by 6 bases; bases with no gene match: 6. CDR3 residues: CASRMPGQGNEQFF. CDR3 coding DNA: TGTGCCAGCAGGATGCCGGGACAGGGCAATGAGCAGTTCTTC.

V and J are TRBV5-1 and TRBJ2-1, with 10 nucleotides matching TRBD1. J lost 6 bases, V lost 4 bases, and 7 bases had no gene match. The V gene's germline CDR1 is SGHRS and CDR2 YFSETQ. This CDR3 contains 15 residues. CDR3 in amino acids: CASSGDRGQLNEQFF. CDR3 nucleotide sequence: TGCGCCAGCAGCGGGGACAGGGGCCAGCTCAATGAGCAGTTCTTC.

This chain joins TRBV28 and TRBJ2-7, with 13 bases lining up with TRBD2. Germline V CDR1 and CDR2: MDHEN, SYDVKM. This CDR3 has 15 residues. With 5 bases clipped from V and 9 bases from J, the junction kept 10 bases outside the gene matches. The CDR3 DNA is TGTGCCAGCAGTCGAACTAGCGGGAGGGCCGGGGGGCAGTACTTC. This translates into CASSRTSGRAGGQYF.

V usage is TRBV5-1 and J usage is TRBJ2-3; a possible D gene is TRBD1 (5 bases). Deletions cut 0 bases from V and 5 bases from J, with 10 bases between. This CDR3 has 14 amino acids. CDR1 SGHRS and CDR2 YFSETQ come from the germline V gene. The CDR3 nucleotides are TGCGCCAGCAGCTTGGGTGGGGCGAGAGATACGCAGTATTTT. This gives the protein CASSLGGARDTQYF. Full variable domain (outside the CDR3, taken from reference TRBV5-1 and TRBJ2-3): KAGVTQTPRYLIKTRGQQVTLSCSPISGHRSVSWYQQTPGQGLQFLFEYFSETQRNKGNFPGRFSGRQFSNSRSEMNVSTLELGDSALYLCASSLGGARDTQYFGPGTRLTVL.

The chain has TRBV28 and TRBJ2-5; 15 nucleotides match TRBD2. This CDR3 contains 17 residues. CDR1 and CDR2 from the germline V gene are MDHEN and SYDVKM. Trimming cost V 5 bases and J 2 bases; bases outside gene matches: 6. CDR3 bases: TGTGCCAGCAGTCAAATCGGACTAGCGGGAGGGCAAGAGACCCAGTACTTC. Its translation: CASSQIGLAGGQETQYF.

The CDR3 region has the DNA TGCGCCAGCACCCCTACAGGGGTGGATGGCTACACCTTC. This sequence encodes CASTPTGVDGYTF. The chain links TRBV4-1 to TRBJ1-2, with TRBD1 matching 7 bases. In germline, CDR1 is MGHRA, CDR2 YSYEKL. The CDR3 spans 13 residues. V was clipped by 7 bases and J by 6 bases; unmatched bases: 8.

V gene TRBV2 combines with J gene TRBJ2-1, with a weak D call TRBD2 (5 bases). The length of the CDR3 is 14 residues. The germline CDR1 and CDR2 sequences are SNHLY and FYNNEI. V shed 8 bases and J shed 6 bases, with 17 bases lying between them. CDR3 in amino acids: CASDLEGWGNEQFF. CDR3 coding DNA: TGTGCCAGCGATCTTGAGGGTTGGGGCAATGAGCAGTTCTTC.

CDR3 in amino acids: CASSPQGQAYQPQHF. The CDR3 region has the DNA TGTGCCAGCAGTCCCCAGGGACAGGCATATCAGCCCCAGCATTTT. The V gene is TRBV6-5, the J gene TRBJ1-5; 8 bases are a match to TRBD1. Germline V gene data show CDR1 as MNHEY and CDR2 as SVGAGI. V shed 5 bases and J 5 bases; nucleotides not matched to a gene: 8. This CDR3 has 15 residues.

The V and J genes are TRBV7-9 and TRBJ2-2, with 8 nucleotides matching TRBD1. From germline, CDR1 is SEHNR and CDR2 FQNEAQ (reference sequence). V lost 6 bases to trimming and J lost 2 bases; unmatched junction nucleotides: 14. This CDR3 has 18 residues. CDR3 protein: CASSSTSDRALNTGELFF. The CDR3 DNA sequence: TGTGCCAGCAGTTCTACCTCGGACAGGGCCCTTAACACCGGGGAGCTGTTTTTT.

V and J are TRBV10-3 and TRBJ2-7; TRBD1 matches at 9 bases. This CDR3 has 15 amino acids. J gave up 7 bases and V 1 base, and 8 bases lay outside the gene matches. The germline CDR1 and CDR2 sequences are ENHRY and SYGVKD. The CDR3 protein is CAISEYRTGEGEQYF. CDR3 sequence (DNA): TGTGCCATCAGTGAGTATCGGACAGGGGAAGGGGAGCAGTACTTC.

The rearrangement joins TRBV11-2 to TRBJ2-5, with 10 bases lining up with TRBD1. The CDR3 runs 15 residues. Germline V gene sequence: CDR1 SGHAT, CDR2 FQNNGV. V shed 1 base, J shed 5 bases, and the junction held 4 bases outside the gene matches. The CDR3 reads CASSLVGQGVETQYF. CDR3 in DNA: TGTGCCAGCAGCTTAGTAGGACAGGGGGTTGAGACCCAGTACTTC.

This rearrangement joins TRBV12-3 or TRBV12-4 to TRBJ1-2; D unresolved. The CDR3 extends over 13 amino acids. The V end lost 11 bases, the J end lost 3 bases, and 16 bases lay between the germline ends. In DNA, the CDR3 is TGTGCCTCCCTTTCCGGGGTCGACTATGGCTACACCTTC. Its translation: CASLSGVDYGYTF.

In this sample, this clone turned up once. The V and J genes are TRBV27 and TRBJ2-7, with D maybe TRBD1 (6 bases). Deletions cut 6 bases from V and 4 bases from J, with 16 bases between. Per the germline V gene, CDR1 is MNHEY and CDR2 is SMNVEV (reference sequence). This CDR3 has 14 residues. CDR3 amino acids: CASRHTGSHYEQYF. CDR3 coding DNA: TGTGCCAGCAGGCATACAGGGTCCCATTACGAGCAGTACTTC.

V usage is TRBV10-2 and J usage is TRBJ2-2; tentatively, D is TRBD2 (5 bases). Germline CDR1 is WSHSY and CDR2 is SAAADI. The ends were cut back, 2 bases at V and 6 bases at J, with 16 bases in the middle. The CDR3 extends over 16 amino acids. CDR3 sequence: CASSERSGTTPGELFF. CDR3 in DNA: TGCGCCAGCAGTGAGAGGTCGGGAACGACCCCCGGGGAGCTGTTTTTT.

This chain joins TRBV10-2 and TRBJ2-1; TRBD2 might be the D (6 bases). The CDR3 spans 16 residues. Trimming took 3 bases from V and 0 from J, leaving 12 bases between them. Germline V gene sequence: CDR1 WSHSY, CDR2 SAAADI. Here the CDR3 DNA reads TGCGCCAGCAGTGAAGGGGCGACTAGCTCCTACAATGAGCAGTTCTTC. Protein product: CASSEGATSSYNEQFF.

The rearrangement joins TRBV6-1 to TRBJ1-6; no definite D call. With 6 bases removed from V and 9 bases from J, the gap between germline ends came to 15 bases. This CDR3 has 14 residues. Per the germline V gene, CDR1 is MNHNS and CDR2 is SASEGT. CDR3 in amino acids: CASRSWTGSSPLHF. CDR3 bases: TGTGCCAGCAGATCCTGGACCGGGAGTTCACCCCTCCACTTT.

CDR3 sequence: CASSLSGQGNQPQHF. CDR3 sequence (DNA): TGTGCCAGCAGCTTATCGGGACAGGGGAATCAGCCCCAGCATTTT. The gene calls are TRBV7-8 and TRBJ1-5; TRBD1 aligns across 10 bases. The V gene end was trimmed by 2 bases and the J gene end by 4 bases; junction bases not matched to a gene: 2. The CDR3 consists of 15 residues. CDR1 and CDR2 from the germline V gene are SGHVS and FQNEAQ.

The gene calls are TRBV2 and TRBJ2-1, with D perhaps matching TRBD2 (5 bases). The length of the CDR3 is 15 residues. The V gene lost 2 bases and the J gene lost 4 bases, with 12 bases spanning the gap. Germline lookup yields CDR1 SNHLY and CDR2 FYNNEI. CDR3 nucleotides: TGTGCCAGCAGTGAAAGGGAGAACAGTTACAATGAGCAGTTCTTC. The encoded protein is CASSERENSYNEQFF.

This clone is a singleton in its sample. The chain uses TRBV28 and TRBJ1-4; no firm D call. From germline, CDR1 is MDHEN and CDR2 SYDVKM. CDR3 size: 15 residues. V lost 1 base and J 4 bases, leaving 10 bases between the germline ends. Here the CDR3 DNA reads TGTGCCAGCAGTTTATTAGTAGGGAGTAATGAAAAACTGTTTTTT. Translated: CASSLLVGSNEKLFF.

The chain carries TRBV4-3 and TRBJ2-2; D gene uncertain. Germline loops: CDR1 LGHNA, CDR2 YSLEER. V lost 4 bases and J 3 bases, leaving 9 bases between the germline ends. This CDR3 spans 14 amino acids. CDR3 sequence reads: CASSPARYTGELFF. DNA for the CDR3: TGCGCCAGCAGCCCAGCCAGGTACACCGGGGAGCTGTTTTTT.

The chain is built from TRBV29-1 and TRBJ1-5; no firm D call. CDR1 is SQVTM, CDR2 ANQGSEA, per germline. Trimming took 4 bases from V and 5 from J, leaving 9 bases between them. The CDR3 runs to 12 residues. The CDR3 nucleotides read TGCAGCGTTGGAGGACTTGATCAGCCCCAGCATTTT. It encodes CSVGGLDQPQHF.

This sequence joins TRBV15 and TRBJ1-1; D not certain. The CDR3 totals 13 residues. Trimming shortened V by 1 base and J by 3 bases, and 6 bases separated the two germline ends. Germline assignment: CDR1 LNHNV and CDR2 YYDKDF (reference sequence). The DNA for the CDR3 is TGTGCCACCAGCAGAGGACGGGACACTGAAGCTTTCTTT. Amino acid sequence: CATSRGRDTEAFF.

In its sample, this clone was seen a few times. The chain combines TRBV5-1 with TRBJ2-1, with 11 bases that match TRBD1. CDR1 is SGHRS and CDR2 is YFSETQ in the germline V gene. V lost 1 base to trimming and J lost 4 bases; unmatched junction nucleotides: 7. The CDR3 contains 17 residues. For the CDR3, the DNA is TGCGCCAGCAGCTTGAACCCCGGGACAGGGGGTTACAATGAGCAGTTCTTC. Protein product: CASSLNPGTGGYNEQFF.